The 5 T cell receptor beta chains in this list originate from one sample, sequenced in a study of graft-versus-host responses after intestinal transplantation. The table came from immunoSEQ multiplex PCR; TCRdb's copy has only in-frame clones and leaves some out. Altogether over 45,000 clones are present, 80% to 95% being singletons, with the ten largest covering around 6.3%. The material was PBMCs, obtained 750 to 800 days after a first intestinal transplant, on the day of a second. The origin of the receptors is a human patient who received an intestinal transplant, so some T cells may come from the graft donor.

This chain joins TRBV13 and TRBJ2-1; D is undetermined. Germline assignment: CDR1 PRHDT and CDR2 FYEKMQ (reference sequence). Trimming shortened V by 4 bases and J by 6 bases, and 22 bases separated the two germline ends. The CDR3 loop spans 17 amino acids. The CDR3 DNA sequence: TGTGCCAGCAGCTGGGTAGGAAGACGAGGACCCCCCAATGAGCAGTTCTTC. Encoded protein: CASSWVGRRGPPNEQFF.

Worth noting for this clone: A read error may produce the germline difference seen at one junction end. This sequence joins TRBV6-1 and TRBJ2-3; a weak D match, TRBD2 (6 bases). Germline V gives CDR1 MNHNS, CDR2 SASEGT. The CDR3 sequence is 16 residues long. DNA of the CDR3: TGTGCCTGCAGTGAAGAAGTGGTGGACTACACAGATACGCAGTATTTT. Its translation is CACSEEVVDYTDTQYF.

About this clone: This sample also contains other DNA sequences that code for the same CDR3. The chain links TRBV5-1 to TRBJ2-5; D not resolved. Germline CDR1 is SGHRS and CDR2 is YFSETQ. Trimming stripped 1 base from V and 2 bases from J, with 0 bases between. The CDR3 extends over 11 amino acids. Here the CDR3 DNA reads TGCGCCAGCAGCTTGCAAGAGACCCAGTACTTC. It is translated as CASSLQETQYF. Looking up the rest from reference TRBV5-1 and TRBJ2-5 gives the full variable domain: KAGVTQTPRYLIKTRGQQVTLSCSPISGHRSVSWYQQTPGQGLQFLFEYFSETQRNKGNFPGRFSGRQFSNSRSEMNVSTLELGDSALYLCASSLQETQYFGPGTRLLVL.

This rearrangement joins TRBV9 to TRBJ2-1, with D possibly TRBD1 on 5 matching bases. The CDR3 covers 15 residues. V lost 0 bases, J lost 3 bases, and 10 bases lay in between. Germline CDR1 SGDLS, CDR2 YYNGEE. DNA for the CDR3: TGTGCCAGCAGCGTAGAGGGGTGGGGCTACAATGAGCAGTTCTTC. Its translation: CASSVEGWGYNEQFF.

This clone was detected only a few times. The V and J genes are TRBV6-1 and TRBJ2-7; 7 positions agree with TRBD2. This CDR3 is built from 16 residues. Germline V gene sequence: CDR1 MNHNS, CDR2 SASEGT. V gave up 3 bases and J gave up 4 bases; unmatched junction bases: 12. This CDR3 reads CASSDGPGGGVYEQYF. DNA of the CDR3: TGTGCCAGCAGTGATGGCCCTGGGGGGGGAGTATACGAGCAGTACTTC.